The rows below give T cell receptor beta chains drawn from one sample of a study of blood T cell repertoires in COVID-19. Generated by immunoSEQ multiplex PCR, the TCRdb table keeps only in-frame clones and is missing some. The sample has approximately 85,000 clones; 86% are singletons. Sequenced input: peripheral blood. The source of these receptors is a man aged 45-65 years with active or convalescent COVID-19. Each CDR3 is given with its conserved first and last residue. D genes are given only for firm matches. Clone size, where shown, is once, few, many, or a class for clones that have expanded.

TRBV28,TRBD1,TRBJ1-6,-,CASSFGDSLRNSPLHF,TGTGCCAGCAGTTTCGGGGACAGTCTCCGTAATTCACCCCTCCACTTT
TRBV30,-,TRBJ1-4,few,CAWSAPTATNEKLFF,TGTGCCTGGAGTGCCCCGACTGCAACTAATGAAAAACTGTTTTTT
TRBV3-1/TRBV3-2,TRBD2,TRBJ2-2,-,CASSLRTLAGGDTGELFF,TGTGCCAGCAGCCTCCGTACACTAGCGGGAGGAGACACCGGGGAGCTGTTTTTT
TRBV6-1,-,TRBJ1-2,few,CASSEGSGGVYGYTF,TGTGCCAGCAGTGAAGGTTCCGGGGGAGTCTATGGCTACACCTTC
TRBV7-2,-,TRBJ2-1,-,CASSLVPDSSYNEQFF,TGTGCCAGCAGCTTAGTCCCGGACAGCTCCTACAATGAGCAGTTCTTC
TRBV24-1,-,TRBJ2-7,once,CATSGGQLEEQYF,TGTGCCACCAGTGGGGGGCAATTGGAGGAGCAGTACTTC
TRBV19,-,TRBJ1-5,-,CASSHSNQPQHF,TGTGCCAGTAGTCATAGCAATCAGCCCCAGCATTTT
TRBV28,-,TRBJ1-2,-,CASGVNYGYTF,TGTGCCAGCGGAGTGAACTATGGCTACACCTTC
TRBV19,-,TRBJ1-6,-,CASSRSPIEGSPLHF,TGTGCCAGTAGCCGATCCCCGATCGAGGGTTCACCCCTCCACTTT
TRBV11-2,TRBD2,TRBJ2-1,-,CASSLRLAGDTYNEQFF,TGTGCCAGCAGCCTACGACTAGCGGGGGACACCTACAATGAGCAGTTCTTC
TRBV9,-,TRBJ2-3,once,CASSVLASTDTQYF,TGTGCCAGCAGCGTACTGGCTAGCACAGATACGCAGTATTTT
TRBV15,-,TRBJ2-7,-,CATSRDPTDEQYF,TGTGCCACCAGCAGAGATCCCACAGACGAGCAGTACTTC
TRBV28,TRBD2,TRBJ2-1,-,CASSELTSVGNEQFF,TGTGCCAGCAGTGAACTTACTAGCGTGGGGAATGAGCAGTTCTTC
TRBV21-1,-,TRBJ2-3,once,CASRNRDRDTDTQYF,TGTGCCAGCAGGAACCGGGACAGGGACACAGATACGCAGTATTTT
TRBV19,-,TRBJ1-1,-,CASSPSRVGAFF,TGTGCCAGTAGTCCGTCCAGGGTGGGAGCTTTCTTT
TRBV19,-,TRBJ2-6,-,CASSRWSGPGANVLTF,TGTGCCAGTAGTAGGTGGTCAGGGCCCGGGGCCAACGTCCTGACTTTC
TRBV30,-,TRBJ2-7,-,CAWAKRDWQYF,TGTGCTTGGGCGAAACGGGACTGGCAGTACTTC
TRBV7-2,TRBD1,TRBJ2-7,-,CASRQGGQGASYEQYF,TGTGCCAGCAGACAAGGGGGACAGGGGGCTTCCTACGAGCAGTACTTC
TRBV24-1,TRBD1,TRBJ1-6,-,CATSDLQITGGQGKVNSPLHF,TGTGCCACCAGTGATTTGCAGATTACGGGGGGACAGGGTAAGGTTAATTCACCCCTCCACTTT
TRBV7-2,TRBD2,TRBJ2-5,-,CASSPGLAGGRETQYF,TGTGCCAGCAGCCCAGGCCTAGCGGGGGGACGAGAGACCCAGTACTTC
TRBV28,-,TRBJ2-1,-,CAAVEGDRRKQFF,TGTGCCGCGGTGGAGGGAGACCGAAGAAAGCAGTTCTTC
TRBV5-1,-,TRBJ1-4,-,CASRQTVSATNEKLFF,TGCGCCAGCAGGCAAACAGTCAGTGCAACTAATGAAAAACTGTTTTTT
TRBV19,-,TRBJ1-6,-,CASSIGSRDGSPLHF,TGTGCCAGTAGTATAGGCTCCAGGGATGGTTCACCCCTCCACTTT
TRBV29-1,TRBD1,TRBJ2-3,-,CSVLERRTGGGVDTQYF,TGCAGCGTTCTAGAGCGTCGGACAGGGGGAGGAGTAGATACGCAGTATTTT
TRBV21-1,-,TRBJ1-5,-,CATRARGSTGDQPQHF,TGTGCCACCAGGGCCAGGGGCTCCACAGGTGATCAGCCCCAGCATTTT
TRBV5-4,-,TRBJ2-7,few,CASSFGTPSYEQYF,TGTGCCAGCAGCTTTGGGACACCGTCCTACGAGCAGTACTTC
TRBV6-6,-,TRBJ2-7,few,CASSLRQGYEQYF,TGTGCCAGCAGTTTAAGGCAGGGCTACGAGCAGTACTTC
TRBV2,-,TRBJ1-2,-,CASSESAGRTPANYGYTF,TGTGCCAGCAGTGAATCGGCAGGAAGAACGCCAGCTAACTATGGCTACACCTTC
TRBV4-3,-,TRBJ2-7,-,CASSQERVGRHEQYF,TGCGCCAGCAGCCAAGAGAGGGTAGGGCGCCACGAGCAGTACTTC
TRBV6-5,-,TRBJ2-7,-,CASSYSTPGEDYEQYF,TGTGCCAGCAGTTACTCGACACCGGGAGAGGACTACGAGCAGTACTTC
TRBV6-5,TRBD1,TRBJ1-5,-,CASRDSTYSNQPQHF,TGTGCCAGCCGGGACAGCACCTATAGCAATCAGCCCCAGCATTTT
TRBV27,-,TRBJ1-1,-,CASSPHVRAETEAFF,TGTGCCAGCAGTCCCCATGTGCGGGCGGAGACTGAAGCTTTCTTT
TRBV2,TRBD2,TRBJ2-5,-,CASKASGMETQYF,TGTGCCAGCAAGGCTAGCGGGATGGAGACCCAGTACTTC